This paragraph reports one T cell receptor beta chain. Clones were read by immunoSEQ multiplex PCR, and TCRdb kept only the in-frame ones, dropping some. This table holds almost 550,000 clones, approximately 80% found once. The record originates from a study of shared T cell receptors in the human thymus. The same sample was also used in a study of human thymus T cells. That paper notes: Healthy Finnish infants having corrective surgery for congenital heart defects served as donors. Thymic tissue was derived from resections collected during corrective heart surgery. Repertoires sampled from thymus and blood appeared biased in V and J gene usage.

The receptor was derived from a boy under three years old with a congenital heart defect. The specimen sequenced was thymocytes.

The CDR3 spells CASSTGLGEKLFF. The CDR3 bases are TGTGCCAGCAGCACAGGGCTGGGTGAAAAACTGTTTTTT. The chain couples TRBV7-9 to TRBJ1-4; tentatively, D is TRBD1 (6 bases). The CDR3 spans 13 residues. Trimming shortened V by 5 bases and J by 7 bases, and 11 bases separated the two germline ends. Germline CDR1 SEHNR, CDR2 FQNEAQ (reference sequence).